The T cell receptor beta chain described here comes from a study of T cell repertoires in aging, cancer and after chemotherapy. Turning to the study itself: Six age groups, ranging from 30 or younger to 70 or older, included the donors. Over several months to years, re-sampled healthy donor repertoires clearly shared clones.

The CDR3 length is 12 residues. V was shortened by 5 bases and J by 8 bases, with 10 bases between the two germline ends. This clonotype was counted a few times. Its antigen is not known. Study results and caveats: In healthy donors, age-related TCR diversity loss mainly reflected lost richness.

Multiplex touch-down PCR with TRB-A/B primers amplified rearranged V-D-J TRB sequences. TCRdb analysed the multiplex PCR reads with MiXCR anew, one entry per CDR3 protein. The sample carries under 5,000 distinct CDR3 sequences, roughly 30% recorded once. TCR beta rearrangements were amplified from peripheral blood genomic DNA. This chain joins TRBV12-3 or TRBV12-4 and TRBJ2-4, with D possibly being TRBD1 (6 bases). Sequenced material: blood. The receptor was isolated from a human donor in good health. The CDR3 reads CASSAQGYIQYF. The CDR3 DNA reads TGTGCCAGCAGTGCACAGGGATACATTCAGTACTTC.